Presented here are 31 T cell receptor beta chains from one specimen sequenced in a study of blood T cell repertoires in COVID-19. Data came from immunoSEQ multiplex PCR; TCRdb stores just in-frame clones and leaves some out. The sample carries 42,000 or so clones, nearly 90% recorded once. Material for sequencing was peripheral blood. The receptor source for this set is a human donor in a cohort sampled during active COVID-19.

This clone was counted only a few times. The chain uses TRBV6-5 and TRBJ2-1; 9 bases are shared with TRBD2. CDR1 and CDR2 from the germline V gene are MNHEY and SVGAGI. CDR3 length: 16 residues. V was pared by 1 base and J by 4 bases, with 5 bases of the junction left unmatched. This CDR3 is CASSYLSSGAYNEQFF. The CDR3 DNA sequence: TGTGCCAGCAGTTACTTGTCTAGCGGGGCGTACAATGAGCAGTTCTTC.

This clone was detected only a few times. The rearrangement links TRBV19 to TRBJ1-1, with unresolved D. V lost 7 bases, J lost 2 bases, and 11 bases lay in between. The CDR3 runs to 13 residues. Per germline, CDR1 LNHDA and CDR2 SQIVND (reference sequence). In nucleotides, the CDR3 is TGTGCCAGTATACAGACGTTAAACACTGAAGCTTTCTTT. It translates to CASIQTLNTEAFF.

The sample holds a few counts of this clone. The chain is built from TRBV19 and TRBJ1-5, with TRBD1 identical over 12 bases. The CDR3 length is 19 residues. Germline assignment: CDR1 LNHDA and CDR2 SQIVND (reference sequence). J was trimmed by 2 bases and V by 1 base; bases with no gene match: 9. The CDR3 DNA follows: TGTGCCAGTAGTATAGGGCGAGGGACAGGGGGCACGGGCAATCAGCCCCAGCATTTT. Amino acid sequence: CASSIGRGTGGTGNQPQHF.

This rearrangement joins TRBV2 to TRBJ1-3; weak D call: TRBD1 (6 bases). CDR3 size: 14 residues. Trimming removed 3 bases from V and 6 bases from J, with 12 bases in between. Germline CDR1 is SNHLY and CDR2 is FYNNEI. The CDR3 reads CASSELGAENTIYF. In nucleotides, the CDR3 is TGTGCCAGCAGTGAGTTGGGGGCCGAAAACACCATATATTTT. The full variable domain, its missing parts supplied by reference TRBV2 and TRBJ1-3, is EPEVTQTPSHQVTQMGQEVILRCVPISNHLYFYWYRQILGQKVEFLVSFYNNEISEKSEIFDDQFSVERPDGSNFTLKIRSTKLEDSAMYFCASSELGAENTIYFGEGSWLTVV.

In DNA form, the CDR3 reads TGTGCCAGCAGCGTAGACGGTCAATATTCACCCCTCCACTTT. It specifies CASSVDGQYSPLHF. This rearrangement joins TRBV9 to TRBJ1-6; D is uncertain. The germline V gene has CDR1 SGDLS and CDR2 YYNGEE. This CDR3 has 14 residues. The V gene lost 0 bases and the J gene lost 8 bases, with 9 bases spanning the gap.

This chain connects TRBV19 to TRBJ2-7; 9 nucleotides match TRBD1. The CDR3 runs 15 residues. Germline V lookup: CDR1 LNHDA, CDR2 SQIVND (reference sequence). The V gene end was trimmed by 2 bases and the J gene end by 3 bases; junction bases not matched to a gene: 5. The CDR3, as DNA: TGTGCCAGTAGTATAACAGGGGGCAATATCTACGAGCAGTACTTC. Translation: CASSITGGNIYEQYF.

V is TRBV5-8 and J is TRBJ2-2; 9 nucleotides match TRBD1. J lost 9 bases, V lost 4 bases, and 13 bases had no gene match. The CDR3 sequence is 16 residues long. Germline-derived CDR1 and CDR2 are SGHTS and YDEGEE. Written as DNA, the CDR3 is TGTGCCAGCAGCGTCGCTCGGGACAGGGACTTGAGGGAGCTGTTTTTT. Translated, it gives CASSVARDRDLRELFF.

The gene calls are TRBV13 and TRBJ2-3; maybe TRBD2 (5 bases). The germline V gene encodes CDR1 PRHDT and CDR2 FYEKMQ (reference sequence). The CDR3 spans 14 residues. V lost 0 bases and J lost 2, with 6 bases in between. This chain's CDR3 is CASSLGAVTDTQYF. In DNA form, the CDR3 reads TGTGCCAGCAGCTTAGGAGCGGTCACAGATACGCAGTATTTT. Full variable domain (rest looked up from reference TRBV13 and TRBJ2-3): AAGVIQSPRHLIKEKRETATLKCYPIPRHDTVYWYQQGPGQDPQFLISFYEKMQSDKGSIPDRFSAQQFSDYHSELNMSSLELGDSALYFCASSLGAVTDTQYFGPGTRLTVL.

The chain links TRBV7-8 to TRBJ2-3, with TRBD2 as a possible D gene (6 bases). The CDR3 runs to 17 residues. Germline CDR1 and CDR2: SGHVS and FQNEAQ. Trimming pared 5 bases from V and 2 bases from J, leaving 20 bases between. This CDR3 is CASSPLWRDRDTDTQYF. In nucleotides, the CDR3 is TGTGCCAGCAGCCCCCTCTGGAGGGATCGGGACACAGATACGCAGTATTTT.

V is TRBV12-3 or TRBV12-4 and J is TRBJ1-2; 8 bases line up with TRBD1. The CDR3 is 13 amino acids. V gave up 5 bases and J gave up 11 bases; unmatched junction bases: 10. CDR3 nucleotides: TGTGCCAGCAGTCCGGGACAGGCATTGCGGTACACCTTC. It yields the protein CASSPGQALRYTF.

CDR3 bases: TGTGCTAGTGGTTTGCCTAACACAGATACGCAGTATTTT. Its translation is CASGLPNTDTQYF. The chain carries TRBV12-5 and TRBJ2-3; D is undetermined. This CDR3 spans 13 amino acids. CDR1 and CDR2 from the germline V gene are LGHNT and FRNRAP. Trimming took 2 bases from V and 2 from J, leaving 5 bases between them. Full variable domain (rest looked up from reference TRBV12-5 and TRBJ2-3): DARVTQTPRHKVTEMGQEVTMRCQPILGHNTVFWYRQTMMQGLELLAYFRNRAPLDDSGMPKDRFSAEMPDATLATLKIQPSEPRDSAVYFCASGLPNTDTQYFGPGTRLTVL.

The gene calls are TRBV5-1 and TRBJ2-3, with unresolved D. Trimming left V 2 bases short and J 4 bases short, with 5 bases between. Looked up from germline, CDR1 is SGHRS and CDR2 is YFSETQ. The CDR3 sequence is 12 residues long. The DNA of the CDR3 is TGCGCCAGCAGCTTTGGCTCAGATACGCAGTATTTT. Amino acids: CASSFGSDTQYF. Full variable domain (remainder filled in from reference TRBV5-1 and TRBJ2-3): KAGVTQTPRYLIKTRGQQVTLSCSPISGHRSVSWYQQTPGQGLQFLFEYFSETQRNKGNFPGRFSGRQFSNSRSEMNVSTLELGDSALYLCASSFGSDTQYFGPGTRLTVL.

This clone has a single count. The V gene is TRBV30, the J gene TRBJ1-2; no firm D call. Germline CDR1 and CDR2: GTSNPN and SVGIG (reference sequence). V was pared by 2 bases and J by 7 bases, with 8 bases between. The length of the CDR3 is 11 residues. The CDR3 nucleotides read TGTGCCTGGAGTCCCCTAGCTGGCTACACCTTC. Its protein is CAWSPLAGYTF.

V and J are TRBV12-5 and TRBJ2-5; the match to TRBD1 covers 9 bases. J was trimmed by 5 bases and V by 5 bases; bases with no gene match: 9. CDR1 is LGHNT and CDR2 is FRNRAP in the germline V gene. The CDR3 runs to 15 residues. Written as DNA, the CDR3 is TGTGCTAGTGGTCAAGGGACAGGGATGAGGGAGACCCAGTACTTC. Translating it yields CASGQGTGMRETQYF.

The rearrangement uses TRBV19 and TRBJ1-1, with D possibly matching TRBD1 (5 bases). The CDR3 is 16 residues long. V dropped 6 bases and J dropped 0 bases, with 17 bases sitting between them. The germline gives CDR1 LNHDA, CDR2 SQIVND (reference sequence). The CDR3, as DNA: TGTGCCAGTAGGGATAAACAGACAGCGTTGAACACTGAAGCTTTCTTT. It translates to CASRDKQTALNTEAFF. Full variable domain (rest looked up from reference TRBV19 and TRBJ1-1): DGGITQSPKYLFRKEGQNVTLSCEQNLNHDAMYWYRQDPGQGLRLIYYSQIVNDFQKGDIAEGYSVSREKKESFPLTVTSAQKNPTAFYLCASRDKQTALNTEAFFGQGTRLTVV.

V and J are TRBV14 and TRBJ2-7, with 12 nucleotides matching TRBD2. This CDR3 has 17 residues. V dropped 1 base and J dropped 3; count of bases not matched to a gene: 7. The germline gives CDR1 SGHDN, CDR2 FVKESK. This chain's CDR3 is CASSQVMTSGGLYEQYF. The CDR3 DNA sequence: TGTGCCAGCAGCCAAGTCATGACTAGCGGGGGTCTCTACGAGCAGTACTTC.

The gene calls are TRBV6-6 and TRBJ2-3; TRBD2 matches at 7 bases. Germline V lookup: CDR1 MNHNY, CDR2 SVGAGI (reference sequence). This CDR3 has 15 amino acids. V shed 6 bases, J shed 2 bases, and the junction held 8 bases outside the gene matches. CDR3 in DNA: TGTGCCAGCAGCCCCCCCGGGGGGAACACAGATACGCAGTATTTT. Residues: CASSPPGGNTDTQYF.

The rearrangement uses TRBV6-6 and TRBJ2-7; D not resolved. Trimming left V 4 bases short and J 4 bases short, with 11 bases between. The CDR3 has 13 residues. CDR1 and CDR2 from the germline V gene are MNHNY and SVGAGI (reference sequence). CDR3 DNA: TGTGCCAGCAGTTCCCAGGCCCTTTACGAGCAGTACTTC. Translation gives CASSSQALYEQYF.

The chain carries TRBV4-2 and TRBJ2-5; D perhaps matches TRBD2 (5 bases). This CDR3 contains 15 residues. Trimming stripped 0 bases from V and 2 bases from J, with 10 bases between. The germline V gene encodes CDR1 LGHNA and CDR2 YNFKEQ. CDR3 DNA: TGTGCCAGCAGCCAAGATCTCCGGGGTCAAGAGACCCAGTACTTC. This encodes CASSQDLRGQETQYF.

The chain employs TRBV11-3 and TRBJ2-7; D perhaps matches TRBD2 (7 bases). This CDR3 is 15 amino acids long. Germline V gene lookup returns CDR1 SGHNT and CDR2 YENEEA. V lost 5 bases and J lost 6, with 20 bases in between. CDR3 sequence: CASSPPTRGGSEQYF. CDR3 nucleotides: TGTGCCAGCAGCCCCCCTACGAGGGGGGGTAGCGAGCAGTACTTC.

Only a few counts were recorded for this clone. The chain links TRBV11-2 to TRBJ1-5; 11 bases map to TRBD1. The CDR3 sequence is 18 residues long. Germline CDR1 and CDR2: SGHAT and FQNNGV. V was pared by 1 base and J by 5 bases, with 10 bases of the junction left unmatched. The CDR3 loop reads CASSLGTGGRGWDQPQHF. CDR3 bases: TGTGCCAGCAGCTTAGGGACAGGGGGCCGAGGTTGGGATCAGCCCCAGCATTTT. Complete variable domain (other parts from reference TRBV11-2 and TRBJ1-5): EAGVAQSPRYKIIEKRQSVAFWCNPISGHATLYWYQQILGQGPKLLIQFQNNGVVDDSQLPKDRFSAERLKGVDSTLKIQPAKLEDSAVYLCASSLGTGGRGWDQPQHFGDGTRLSIL.

The chain joins TRBV5-1 to TRBJ2-2; 8 bases are a match to TRBD2. This CDR3 comprises 15 residues. The J segment lost 3 bases and the V segment lost 4 bases, leaving 5 bases of the junction unmatched. Germline V gene lookup returns CDR1 SGHRS and CDR2 YFSETQ. CDR3 sequence (DNA): TGCGCCAGCAGCCTACTAGCGGATTACACCGGGGAGCTGTTTTTT. Its protein is CASSLLADYTGELFF.

V usage is TRBV20-1 and J usage is TRBJ2-3; D unclear. CDR3 length equals 11 residues. Germline-derived CDR1 and CDR2 are DFQATT and SNEGSKA (reference sequence). V was cut by 2 bases and J by 4 bases, with 4 bases left in between. CDR3 in amino acids: CSARFADTQYF. The CDR3 region has the DNA TGCAGTGCTAGATTCGCAGATACGCAGTATTTT.

The chain uses TRBV25-1 and TRBJ2-7, with D maybe TRBD1 (6 bases). The CDR3 runs 13 residues. V gave up 3 bases and J gave up 1 base, with 7 bases separating them. Germline V gene lookup returns CDR1 MGHDK and CDR2 SYGVNS. The CDR3 region has the DNA TGTGCCAGCAGTGAGGACAGTTCCTACGAGCAGTACTTC. It translates to CASSEDSSYEQYF.

The rearrangement links TRBV5-5 to TRBJ1-2; D may be TRBD1 (5 bases). V shed 0 bases and J shed 4 bases, with 7 bases lying between them. From germline, CDR1 is SGHKS and CDR2 YYEKEE (reference sequence). The CDR3 runs 13 residues. CDR3 sequence reads: CASSLEGIYGYTF. For the CDR3, the DNA is TGTGCCAGCAGCTTGGAGGGGATCTATGGCTACACCTTC.

CDR3 DNA: TGTGCCAGCAGTGAACTCGTCAGGGGGCTCGCCGGGGAGCTGTTTTTT. This translates into CASSELVRGLAGELFF. The V and J genes are TRBV25-1 and TRBJ2-2, with TRBD1 identical over 8 bases. The germline V gene encodes CDR1 MGHDK and CDR2 SYGVNS. The CDR3 is made up of 16 amino acids. V dropped 2 bases and J dropped 6; count of bases not matched to a gene: 8.

The CDR3 sequence is CASSPALALNYNEQFF. CDR3 nucleotides: TGTGCCAGCAGCCCAGCGCTAGCGCTTAATTACAATGAGCAGTTCTTC. This chain links TRBV27 with TRBJ2-1, with D possibly being TRBD2 (6 bases). CDR1 is MNHEY and CDR2 is SMNVEV in the germline V gene (reference sequence). This CDR3 has 16 amino acids. V was shortened by 6 bases and J by 4 bases, with 19 bases between the two germline ends.

The CDR3 bases are TGTGCCAGCAGTTTTGATTGGCGGTACGAGCAGTACTTC. Translation: CASSFDWRYEQYF. V gene TRBV5-4 combines with J gene TRBJ2-7, with unresolved D. Per germline, CDR1 SGHNT and CDR2 YYREEE (reference sequence). V was pared by 5 bases and J by 4 bases, with 13 bases between. The CDR3 loop spans 13 amino acids.

The chain combines TRBV10-3 with TRBJ1-5; D is unclear. CDR3 length equals 14 residues. The V end was cut by 2 bases, the J end by 9 bases, with 14 bases between. Germline V gene sequence: CDR1 ENHRY, CDR2 SYGVKD. The DNA for the CDR3 is TGTGCCATCAGTGAGGGGCAGCCTGGAACGCCCCAGCATTTT. This encodes CAISEGQPGTPQHF.

The chain joins TRBV4-1 to TRBJ1-2; D is possibly TRBD1 (5 bases). CDR3 length: 15 residues. The ends were cut back, 4 bases at V and 8 bases at J, with 20 bases in the middle. Germline CDR1 reads MGHRA; CDR2 reads YSYEKL. This CDR3 is CASSPFLAGDWGYTF. The CDR3 coding sequence is TGCGCCAGCAGCCCTTTTCTAGCGGGGGACTGGGGCTACACCTTC.

The chain couples TRBV18 to TRBJ1-1; tentative D call: TRBD1 (6 bases). The germline V and J ends were trimmed by 2 bases and 8 bases, with 15 bases remaining between them. CDR1 KGHSH and CDR2 LQKENI come from the germline V gene. This CDR3 comprises 14 residues. The CDR3 nucleotides read TGTGCCAGCTCACCAATGGACAGTTCTTACGAAGCTTTCTTT. Protein sequence: CASSPMDSSYEAFF.